The present T cell receptor beta chain was sequenced within a study of technical replicates of blood from a handful of donors. The CDR3 covers 15 residues. Method: immunoSEQ multiplex PCR; TCRdb's copy keeps in-frame clones and lacks some. The sample contains about 70,000 clones, roughly 94% of which appear only once. The sequencing input was T cells isolated from PBMCs. The origin of this receptor is a human donor in good health. V is TRBV21-1 and J is TRBJ2-4; the table's D call, TRBD1, was not checked against the DNA. TRBV21-1 represents a pseudogene. The CDR3 nucleotides are TGTGCCAGCAGCAAATCCGTTGACAGGGGCGGCATTCAGTACTTC. Its translation: CASSKSVDRGGIQYF.